The 5 T cell receptor beta chains listed next were all sequenced from one sample in a study of CD8 T cells in Susac syndrome. Reverse transcription of about 0.5 to 1 ug RNA used random hexamers. From the immunoSEQ multiplex PCR reads, TCRdb called clonotypes with MiXCR, one entry per CDR3 protein. The sample carries about 200,000 distinct CDR3 sequences, 91% recorded once. Material for sequencing was CD4+ T cells from PBMCs. The receptors derive from a human donor with Susac syndrome.

This sequence joins TRBV10-3 and TRBJ2-3; maybe TRBD2 (6 bases). V was pared by 1 base and J by 6 bases, with 14 bases between. The CDR3 is 15 amino acids. Germline-derived CDR1 and CDR2 are ENHRY and SYGVKD. CDR3 residues: CAISEFTGGADTQYF. The CDR3 DNA is TGTGCCATCAGTGAGTTTACAGGAGGGGCGGATACGCAGTATTTT.

V gene TRBV11-2 combines with J gene TRBJ2-3, with 10 nucleotides matching TRBD2. J lost 5 bases, V lost 0 bases, and 8 bases had no gene match. CDR1 is SGHAT, CDR2 FQNNGV, per germline. There are 17 residues in the CDR3. CDR3 sequence reads: CASSLDRAGGPRDTQYF. The CDR3 nucleotides are TGTGCCAGCAGCTTAGATCGAGCGGGGGGGCCAAGAGATACGCAGTATTTT.

This chain uses TRBV3-1 with TRBJ2-7, with 10 bases fitting TRBD1. CDR1 LGHDT and CDR2 YNNKEL come from the germline V gene (reference sequence). The trim removed 3 bases at V and 0 bases at J, leaving 5 bases unmatched. The CDR3 covers 16 residues. In nucleotides, the CDR3 is TGTGCCAGCAGCCAGTCCTGGACAGGGGGCTCCTACGAGCAGTACTTC. Its protein is CASSQSWTGGSYEQYF.

The chain uses TRBV19 and TRBJ1-3; tentative D call: TRBD1 (5 bases). V lost 5 bases to trimming and J lost 6 bases, with 14 bases between them. This CDR3 is built from 14 residues. Per germline, CDR1 LNHDA and CDR2 SQIVND (reference sequence). The CDR3 DNA sequence: TGTGCCAGTAGTCTGCAGACAGTGCCAAACACCATATATTTT. Its translation is CASSLQTVPNTIYF.

This clonotype has more than one count but fewer than ten. The rearrangement links TRBV12-3 or TRBV12-4 to TRBJ2-1, with TRBD2 identical over 9 bases. The CDR3 loop spans 15 amino acids. Unmatched junction bases numbered 3, after V lost 2 bases and J lost 4 bases. The CDR3, as DNA: TGTGCCAGCAGTTTAAAAGCGGGAGGTTACAATGAGCAGTTCTTC. Encoded protein: CASSLKAGGYNEQFF.